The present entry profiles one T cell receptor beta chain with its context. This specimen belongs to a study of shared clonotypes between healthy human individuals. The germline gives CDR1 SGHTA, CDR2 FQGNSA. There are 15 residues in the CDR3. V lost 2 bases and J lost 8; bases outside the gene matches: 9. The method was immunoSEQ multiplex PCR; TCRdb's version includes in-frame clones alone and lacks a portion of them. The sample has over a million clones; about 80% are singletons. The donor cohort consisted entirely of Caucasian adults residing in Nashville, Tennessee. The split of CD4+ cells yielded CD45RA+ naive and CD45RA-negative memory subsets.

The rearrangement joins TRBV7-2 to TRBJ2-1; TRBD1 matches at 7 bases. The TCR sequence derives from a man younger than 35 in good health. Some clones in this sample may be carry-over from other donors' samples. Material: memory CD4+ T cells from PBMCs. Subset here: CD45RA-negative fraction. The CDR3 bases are TGTGCCAGCAGCTTACAAGGGGGCGCAGAAGATGAGCAGTTCTTC. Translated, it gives CASSLQGGAEDEQFF.